This T cell receptor (beta chain) was recovered during a study of shared clonotypes between healthy human individuals. As for this clone: Antigen specificity is unknown.

Profiled with immunoSEQ multiplex PCR; TCRdb holds only in-frame clones, not every one. Of hundreds of thousands of clones listed, approximately 75% are singletons. The study's findings and limits: The generation probabilities recorded for non-shared clonotypes fell below those of clonotypes shared by all four donors. Few donors limited the genetic and exposure-history diversity represented.

Trimming took 6 bases from V and 4 from J; bases not matched to a gene: 4. This CDR3 is 14 amino acids long. Germline CDR1 and CDR2: SGHRS and YFSETQ. Donors comprised healthy HIV-negative adults lacking recent acute infections or vaccinations. The material sequenced was memory CD4+ T cells sorted from blood. The sample's subset: CD45RA-negative fraction. The sequence came from a woman aged 25 to 39 in good health. J is TRBJ2-1 and V is TRBV5-1, with 10 bases lining up with TRBD2. Here the CDR3 reads CASTVAGGYNEQFF. The CDR3 region has the DNA TGCGCCAGCACCGTAGCGGGAGGATACAATGAGCAGTTCTTC.